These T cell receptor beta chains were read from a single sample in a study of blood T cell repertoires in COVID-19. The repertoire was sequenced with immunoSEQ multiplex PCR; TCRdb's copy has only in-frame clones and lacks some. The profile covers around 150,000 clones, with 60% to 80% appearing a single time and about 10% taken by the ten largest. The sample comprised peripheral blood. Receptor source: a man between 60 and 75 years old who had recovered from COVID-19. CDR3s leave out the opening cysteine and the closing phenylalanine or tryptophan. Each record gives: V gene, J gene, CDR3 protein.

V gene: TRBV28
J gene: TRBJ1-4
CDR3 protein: ASSLKGVDEKLF

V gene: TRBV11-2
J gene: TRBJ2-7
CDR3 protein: ASSLESGRPYEQY

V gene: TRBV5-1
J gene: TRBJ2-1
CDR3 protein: ASSWGFSGDPDEQF

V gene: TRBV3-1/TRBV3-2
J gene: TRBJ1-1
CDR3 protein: ASSPRDRENTEAF

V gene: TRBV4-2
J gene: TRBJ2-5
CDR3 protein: ASSQGLAGGRETQY

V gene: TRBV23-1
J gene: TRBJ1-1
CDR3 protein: ASSRGGPMNTEAF

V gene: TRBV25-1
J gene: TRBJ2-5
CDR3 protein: ASSLSLAGGETQY

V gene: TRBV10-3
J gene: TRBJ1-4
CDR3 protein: AIKIGDRGKLF

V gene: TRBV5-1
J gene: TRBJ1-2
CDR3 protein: ASSLQGGDGYT

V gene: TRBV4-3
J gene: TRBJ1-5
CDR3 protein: ASSQEKVTPQH

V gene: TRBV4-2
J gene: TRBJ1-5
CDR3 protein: ASSLEAGQGDQPQH

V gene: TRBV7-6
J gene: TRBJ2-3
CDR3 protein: ASTQGSSSTDTQY

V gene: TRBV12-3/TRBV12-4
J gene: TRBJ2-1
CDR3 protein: ASSSRGHNEQF

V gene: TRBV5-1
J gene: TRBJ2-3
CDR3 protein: ASSLSGGVSTDTQY

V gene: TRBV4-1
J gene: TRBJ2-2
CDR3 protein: ATADNPEAHTGELF

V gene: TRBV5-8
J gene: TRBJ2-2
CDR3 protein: ASSLASNTGELF

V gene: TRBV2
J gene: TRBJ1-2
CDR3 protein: ASSPRGQGRFNGYGYT

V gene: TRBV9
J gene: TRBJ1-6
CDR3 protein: ASSMPGEPLH

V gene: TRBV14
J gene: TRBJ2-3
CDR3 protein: ASSQVLLAPLYTDTQY

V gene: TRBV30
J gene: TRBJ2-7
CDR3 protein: AWSLSYEQY

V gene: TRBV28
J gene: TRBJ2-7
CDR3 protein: ASRRTSGLYEQY

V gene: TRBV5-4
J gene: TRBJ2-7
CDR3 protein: ASSLRSPGAYEQY

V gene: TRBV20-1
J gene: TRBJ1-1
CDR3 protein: SASGAMNTEAF

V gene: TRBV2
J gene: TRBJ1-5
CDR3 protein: ASSDSQRQPQH

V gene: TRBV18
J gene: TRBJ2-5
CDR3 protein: ASSPRDREKETQY

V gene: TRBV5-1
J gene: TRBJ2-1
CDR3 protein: ASSALAGVPYNEQF

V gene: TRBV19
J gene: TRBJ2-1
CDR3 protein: ASSPGANEQF

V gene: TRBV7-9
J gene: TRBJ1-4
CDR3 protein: ASSVDGTGGGKLF

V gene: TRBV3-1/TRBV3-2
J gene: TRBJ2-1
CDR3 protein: ASSSRLAGDNEQF

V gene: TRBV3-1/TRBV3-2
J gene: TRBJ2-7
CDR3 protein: ASSTTSGRIQYEQY

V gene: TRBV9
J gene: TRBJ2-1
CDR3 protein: ASSVASLAHYNEQF

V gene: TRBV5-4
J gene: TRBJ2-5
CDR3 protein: ASSSWTVKETQY

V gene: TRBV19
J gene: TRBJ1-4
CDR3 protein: ASSIGGGREKLF

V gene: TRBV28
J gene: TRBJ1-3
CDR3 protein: ASRHENTIY

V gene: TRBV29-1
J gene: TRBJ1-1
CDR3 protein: SVDRTGGTEAF

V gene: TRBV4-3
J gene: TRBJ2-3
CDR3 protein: ASSSSSGSTDTQY

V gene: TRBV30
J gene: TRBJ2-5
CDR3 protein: AWNPLSGTQY

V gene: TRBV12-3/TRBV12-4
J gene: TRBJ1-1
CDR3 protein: ASTPGGGTEAF

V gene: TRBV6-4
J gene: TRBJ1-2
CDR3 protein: ASRETGGADGYT

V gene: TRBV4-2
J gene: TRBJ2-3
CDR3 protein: ASSPLSESTDTQY

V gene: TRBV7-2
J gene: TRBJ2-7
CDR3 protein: ASSPGTIREQY

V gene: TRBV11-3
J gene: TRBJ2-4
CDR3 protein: ASSLESGAKNIQY

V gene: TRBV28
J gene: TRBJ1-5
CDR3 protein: ASSFGAGYSNQPQH

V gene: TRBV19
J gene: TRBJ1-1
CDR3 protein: ASSLGHNTEAF

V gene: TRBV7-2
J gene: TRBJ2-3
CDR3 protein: ASSFGTDTDTQY

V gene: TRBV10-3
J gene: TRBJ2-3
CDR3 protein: AISPISGHVTDTQY

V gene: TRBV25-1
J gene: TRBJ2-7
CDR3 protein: ASSDGIQGIAYEQY

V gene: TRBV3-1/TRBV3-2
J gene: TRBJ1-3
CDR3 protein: ASSRQGQLGSSGNTIY

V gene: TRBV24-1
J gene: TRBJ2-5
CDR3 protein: ATSDFRAGKETQY

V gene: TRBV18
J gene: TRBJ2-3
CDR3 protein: ASSPGQGGADTQY

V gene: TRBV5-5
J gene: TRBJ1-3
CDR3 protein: ASSLQGNGNTIY

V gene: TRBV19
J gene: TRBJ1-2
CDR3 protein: ASSIDPAPSGYT

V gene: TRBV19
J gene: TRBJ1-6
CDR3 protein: ASSANGAGTGDSPLH

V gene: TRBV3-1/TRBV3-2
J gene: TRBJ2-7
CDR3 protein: ASSPRTGSGEQY

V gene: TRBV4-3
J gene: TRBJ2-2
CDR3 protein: ASSLGGAGNTGELF

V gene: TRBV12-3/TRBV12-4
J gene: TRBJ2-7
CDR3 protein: ASSLDRGREQY

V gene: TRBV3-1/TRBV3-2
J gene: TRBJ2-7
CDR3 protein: ASSQGPGQGTYEQY

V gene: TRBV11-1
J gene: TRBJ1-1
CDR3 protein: ASRGQAMNTEAF

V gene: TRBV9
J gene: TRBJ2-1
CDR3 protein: ASSVGLAVSYNEQF